These T cell receptor beta chains were read from a single sample in a study of CD8 T cells in ankylosing spondylitis. Each CDR3 protein gets one entry after TCRdb re-called the 5' RACE reads with MiXCR. The table lists about 450,000 distinct CDR3 sequences, 26% of them singletons, with roughly 1% in the top ten. The sequencing sample was made of blood, either unsorted or a sorted T cell fraction (not recorded which). These receptors were obtained from a male donor with ankylosing spondylitis. CDR3s include the opening cysteine and the closing phenylalanine or tryptophan. D genes are given only for firm matches. Clone sizes are given selectively: once, few, many, or a class where the clone is expanded.

v_gene: TRBV6-1; j_gene: TRBJ1-1; abundance: few; d_gene: -; CDR3aa: CASSVNGPDMNTEAFF; CDR3nt: TGTGCCAGCAGTGTGAACGGGCCCGATATGAACACTGAAGCTTTCTTT
v_gene: TRBV12-3/TRBV12-4; j_gene: TRBJ1-2; abundance: -; d_gene: TRBD1; CDR3aa: CASSLEGARGYTF; CDR3nt: TGTGCCAGCAGCCTTGAGGGGGCGCGGGGCTACACCTTC
v_gene: TRBV3-1; j_gene: TRBJ1-5; abundance: -; d_gene: -; CDR3aa: CASSQDPRYSNQPQHF; CDR3nt: TGTGCCAGCAGCCAAGATCCCAGGTATAGCAATCAGCCCCAGCATTTT
v_gene: TRBV20-1; j_gene: TRBJ2-3; abundance: -; d_gene: -; CDR3aa: CSATTGRASTDTQYF; CDR3nt: TGCAGTGCTACCACTGGGAGAGCTAGCACAGATACGCAGTATTTT
v_gene: TRBV2; j_gene: TRBJ1-2; abundance: many; d_gene: -; CDR3aa: CASSVTTYYGYTF; CDR3nt: TGTGCCAGCAGTGTGACAACTTACTATGGCTACACCTTC
v_gene: TRBV5-1; j_gene: TRBJ2-5; abundance: -; d_gene: -; CDR3aa: CASSLGVREQETQYF; CDR3nt: TGCGCCAGCAGCTTGGGGGTCCGGGAGCAAGAGACCCAGTACTTC
v_gene: TRBV20-1; j_gene: TRBJ2-5; abundance: once; d_gene: TRBD1; CDR3aa: CSAIGQGRAIIRETQYF; CDR3nt: TGCAGTGCTATAGGACAGGGTAGGGCTATTATACGAGAGACCCAGTACTTC
v_gene: TRBV7-9; j_gene: TRBJ2-6; abundance: few; d_gene: -; CDR3aa: CASSLYGTGANVLTF; CDR3nt: TGTGCCAGCAGCTTATACGGAACTGGGGCCAACGTCCTGACTTTC
v_gene: TRBV5-1; j_gene: TRBJ2-2; abundance: -; d_gene: TRBD2; CDR3aa: CASSWGLAGAPGELFF; CDR3nt: TGCGCCAGCAGCTGGGGACTAGCGGGAGCACCCGGGGAGCTGTTTTTT
v_gene: TRBV29-1; j_gene: TRBJ1-1; abundance: -; d_gene: -; CDR3aa: CSVVIQGIRNEAFF; CDR3nt: TGCAGCGTTGTTATACAGGGAATAAGGAATGAAGCTTTCTTT
v_gene: TRBV6-1; j_gene: TRBJ1-5; abundance: -; d_gene: -; CDR3aa: CASRPRQDSNQPQHF; CDR3nt: TGTGCCAGCAGGCCACGACAGGATAGCAATCAGCCCCAGCATTTT
v_gene: TRBV7-9; j_gene: TRBJ2-2; abundance: -; d_gene: TRBD2; CDR3aa: CASSLVGGSTGELFF; CDR3nt: TGTGCCAGCAGCTTAGTCGGGGGGAGCACCGGGGAGCTGTTTTTT
v_gene: TRBV29-1; j_gene: TRBJ2-3; abundance: few; d_gene: TRBD2; CDR3aa: CSVAASTSGRGTDTQYF; CDR3nt: TGCAGCGTTGCGGCCTCAACTAGCGGGAGAGGCACAGATACGCAGTATTTT
v_gene: TRBV5-1; j_gene: TRBJ2-2; abundance: -; d_gene: TRBD2; CDR3aa: CASSLVSSGNTGELFF; CDR3nt: TGCGCCAGCAGCTTGGTTTCTAGCGGTAACACCGGGGAGCTGTTTTTT
v_gene: TRBV6-1; j_gene: TRBJ1-5; abundance: -; d_gene: -; CDR3aa: CASSEGTNQPQHF; CDR3nt: TGTGCCAGCAGTGAAGGGACGAATCAGCCCCAGCATTTT
v_gene: TRBV5-1; j_gene: TRBJ2-1; abundance: -; d_gene: TRBD1; CDR3aa: CASTTGTGAINEQFF; CDR3nt: TGCGCCAGCACCACCGGGACAGGGGCGATCAATGAGCAGTTCTTC
v_gene: TRBV7-9; j_gene: TRBJ1-4; abundance: few; d_gene: -; CDR3aa: CASSLVALGGKLFF; CDR3nt: TGTGCCAGCAGCTTGGTCGCCTTAGGGGGAAAACTGTTTTTT
v_gene: TRBV5-1; j_gene: TRBJ2-7; abundance: -; d_gene: -; CDR3aa: CASSFSGESYEQYF; CDR3nt: TGCGCCAGCAGCTTTTCGGGGGAGAGCTACGAGCAGTACTTC
v_gene: TRBV5-1; j_gene: TRBJ2-1; abundance: many; d_gene: -; CDR3aa: CASSLDGSRPYEQFF; CDR3nt: TGCGCCAGCAGCTTGGACGGGAGCCGACCCTATGAGCAGTTCTTC
v_gene: TRBV5-1; j_gene: TRBJ2-3; abundance: -; d_gene: -; CDR3aa: CASRPGILTDTQYF; CDR3nt: TGCGCCAGCAGACCCGGGATTCTCACAGATACGCAGTATTTT
v_gene: TRBV5-1; j_gene: TRBJ1-1; abundance: many; d_gene: TRBD1; CDR3aa: CASSWDRANTEAFF; CDR3nt: TGCGCCAGCAGCTGGGACAGGGCGAACACTGAAGCTTTCTTT
v_gene: TRBV2; j_gene: TRBJ2-1; abundance: many; d_gene: TRBD2; CDR3aa: CASSSGSNEQFF; CDR3nt: TGTGCCAGCAGTAGCGGGAGCAATGAGCAGTTCTTC
v_gene: TRBV3-1; j_gene: TRBJ2-7; abundance: -; d_gene: -; CDR3aa: CASSDDAGPSSYEQYF; CDR3nt: TGTGCCAGCAGCGACGACGCAGGGCCTTCTTCCTACGAGCAGTACTTC
v_gene: TRBV5-1; j_gene: TRBJ2-3; abundance: -; d_gene: -; CDR3aa: CASSLAGFGDTQYF; CDR3nt: TGCGCCAGCAGCTTGGCCGGGTTTGGGGATACGCAGTATTTT
v_gene: TRBV12-3/TRBV12-4; j_gene: TRBJ2-2; abundance: few; d_gene: -; CDR3aa: CASSLSGSGELFF; CDR3nt: TGTGCCAGCAGTTTATCAGGGAGCGGGGAGCTGTTTTTT
v_gene: TRBV3-1; j_gene: TRBJ1-3; abundance: -; d_gene: -; CDR3aa: CASSQSDSRSGNTIYF; CDR3nt: TGTGCCAGCAGCCAATCGGACAGCCGCTCTGGAAACACCATATATTTT
v_gene: TRBV15; j_gene: TRBJ2-1; abundance: -; d_gene: TRBD2; CDR3aa: CATSRDPSGSSSEQFF; CDR3nt: TGTGCCACCAGCAGAGATCCTAGCGGGAGTTCGAGTGAGCAGTTCTTC
v_gene: TRBV5-1; j_gene: TRBJ2-1; abundance: few; d_gene: TRBD2; CDR3aa: CASTVVGRGSVSYNEQFF; CDR3nt: TGCGCCAGCACGGTCGTCGGGAGGGGGAGCGTTTCCTACAATGAGCAGTTCTTC
v_gene: TRBV5-1; j_gene: TRBJ2-1; abundance: few; d_gene: TRBD2; CDR3aa: CASSLVGGSPTGQFF; CDR3nt: TGCGCCAGCAGCTTGGTCGGGGGGAGTCCAACGGGGCAGTTCTTC
v_gene: TRBV6-1; j_gene: TRBJ2-3; abundance: -; d_gene: -; CDR3aa: CASSWSGSSTDTQYF; CDR3nt: TGTGCCAGCAGCTGGAGCGGGTCGAGCACAGATACGCAGTATTTT
v_gene: TRBV10-3; j_gene: TRBJ1-1; abundance: -; d_gene: TRBD1; CDR3aa: CAISETRTGVGTEAFF; CDR3nt: TGTGCCATCAGTGAGACCAGGACAGGGGTGGGCACTGAAGCTTTCTTT